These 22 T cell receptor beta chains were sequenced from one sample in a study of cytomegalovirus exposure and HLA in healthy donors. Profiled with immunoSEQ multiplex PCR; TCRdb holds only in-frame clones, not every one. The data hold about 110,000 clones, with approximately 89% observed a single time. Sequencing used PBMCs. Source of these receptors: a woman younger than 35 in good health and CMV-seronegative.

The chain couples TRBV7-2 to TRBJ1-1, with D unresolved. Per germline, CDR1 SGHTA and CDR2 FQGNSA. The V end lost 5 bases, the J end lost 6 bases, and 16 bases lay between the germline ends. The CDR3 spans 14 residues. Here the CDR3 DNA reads TGTGCCAGCAGCGCCCACTCCCGGGAAGCTGAAGCTTTCTTT. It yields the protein CASSAHSREAEAFF.

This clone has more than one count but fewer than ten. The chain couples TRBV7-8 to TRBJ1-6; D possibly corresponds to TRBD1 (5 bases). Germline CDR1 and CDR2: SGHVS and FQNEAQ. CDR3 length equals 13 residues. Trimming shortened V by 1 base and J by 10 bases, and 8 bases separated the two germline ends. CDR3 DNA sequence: TGTGCCAGCAGCTTAGGCAAGGGGTCACCCCTCCACTTT. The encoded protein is CASSLGKGSPLHF.

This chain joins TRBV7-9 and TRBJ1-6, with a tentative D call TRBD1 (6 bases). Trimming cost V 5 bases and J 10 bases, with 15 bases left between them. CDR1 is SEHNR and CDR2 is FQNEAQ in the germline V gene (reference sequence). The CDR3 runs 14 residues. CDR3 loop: CASSEQQGGSPLHF. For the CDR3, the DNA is TGTGCCAGCAGCGAACAACAGGGTGGCTCACCCCTCCACTTT.

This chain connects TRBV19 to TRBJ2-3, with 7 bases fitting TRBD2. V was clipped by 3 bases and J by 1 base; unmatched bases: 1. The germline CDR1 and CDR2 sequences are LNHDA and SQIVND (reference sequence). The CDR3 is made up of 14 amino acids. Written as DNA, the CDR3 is TGTGCCAGTAGTATGGGAGGGGGCACAGATACGCAGTATTTT. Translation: CASSMGGGTDTQYF.

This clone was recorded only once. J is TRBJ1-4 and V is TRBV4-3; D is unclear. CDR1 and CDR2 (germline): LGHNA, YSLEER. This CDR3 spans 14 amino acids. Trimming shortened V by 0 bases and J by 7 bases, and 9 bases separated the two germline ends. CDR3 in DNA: TGCGCCAGCAGCCAAGATTCGAACGGTGAAAAACTGTTTTTT. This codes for CASSQDSNGEKLFF.

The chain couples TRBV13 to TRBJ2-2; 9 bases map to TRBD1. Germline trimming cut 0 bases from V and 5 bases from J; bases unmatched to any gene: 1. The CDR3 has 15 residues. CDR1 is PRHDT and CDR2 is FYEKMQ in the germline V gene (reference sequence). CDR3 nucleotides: TGTGCCAGCAGCTTAGGACAGGGGGCAACCGGGGAGCTGTTTTTT. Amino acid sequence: CASSLGQGATGELFF.

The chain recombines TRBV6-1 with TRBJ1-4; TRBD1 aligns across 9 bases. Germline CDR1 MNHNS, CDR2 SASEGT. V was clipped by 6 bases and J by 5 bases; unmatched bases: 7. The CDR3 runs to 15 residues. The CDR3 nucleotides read TGTGCCAGCAGCATCCGGGACAGGGAAAATGAAAAACTGTTTTTT. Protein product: CASSIRDRENEKLFF.

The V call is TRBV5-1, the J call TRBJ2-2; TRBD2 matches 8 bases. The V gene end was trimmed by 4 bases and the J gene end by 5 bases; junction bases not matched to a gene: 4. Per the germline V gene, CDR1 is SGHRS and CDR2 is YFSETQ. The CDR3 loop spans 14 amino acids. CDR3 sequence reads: CASSSGSLTGELFF. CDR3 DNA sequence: TGCGCCAGCAGCAGCGGGAGTTTGACCGGGGAGCTGTTTTTT.

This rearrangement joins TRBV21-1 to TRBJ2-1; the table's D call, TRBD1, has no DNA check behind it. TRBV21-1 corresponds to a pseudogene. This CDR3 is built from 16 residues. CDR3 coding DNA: TGTGCCAGCAGCACCCCCCGCTGTCAGGGGCCAACCCCGCAGTTCTTC. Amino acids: CASSTPRCQGPTPQFF.

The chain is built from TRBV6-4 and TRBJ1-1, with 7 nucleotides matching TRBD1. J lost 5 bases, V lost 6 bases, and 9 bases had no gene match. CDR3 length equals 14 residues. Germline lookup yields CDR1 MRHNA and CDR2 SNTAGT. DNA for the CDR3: TGTGCCAGCAGCGAGGGGACAGAAGGGACTGAAGCTTTCTTT. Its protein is CASSEGTEGTEAFF.

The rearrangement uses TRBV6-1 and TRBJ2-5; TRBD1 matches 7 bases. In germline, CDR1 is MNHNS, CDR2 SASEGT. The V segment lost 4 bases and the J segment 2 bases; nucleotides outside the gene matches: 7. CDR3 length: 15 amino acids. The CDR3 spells CASSGTGEWQETQYF. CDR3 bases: TGTGCCAGCAGTGGCACAGGGGAATGGCAAGAGACCCAGTACTTC.

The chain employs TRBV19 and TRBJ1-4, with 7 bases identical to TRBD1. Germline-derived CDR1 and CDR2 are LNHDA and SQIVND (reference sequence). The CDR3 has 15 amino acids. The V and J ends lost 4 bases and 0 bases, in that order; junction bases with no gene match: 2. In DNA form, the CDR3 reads TGTGCCAGTAGTACCGGGACAGCAACTAATGAAAAACTGTTTTTT. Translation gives CASSTGTATNEKLFF.

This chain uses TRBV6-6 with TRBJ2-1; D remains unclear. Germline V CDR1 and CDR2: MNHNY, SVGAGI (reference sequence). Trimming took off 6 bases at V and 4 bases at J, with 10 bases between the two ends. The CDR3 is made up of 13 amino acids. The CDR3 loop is CASSYPEYNEQFF. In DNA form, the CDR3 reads TGTGCCAGCAGCTATCCCGAGTACAATGAGCAGTTCTTC.

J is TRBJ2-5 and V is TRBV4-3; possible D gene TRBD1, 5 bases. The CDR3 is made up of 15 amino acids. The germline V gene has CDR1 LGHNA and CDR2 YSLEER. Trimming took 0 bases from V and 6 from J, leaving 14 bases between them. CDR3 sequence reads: CASSQDQGYGQTQYF. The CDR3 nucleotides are TGCGCCAGCAGCCAAGATCAGGGCTACGGACAGACCCAGTACTTC.

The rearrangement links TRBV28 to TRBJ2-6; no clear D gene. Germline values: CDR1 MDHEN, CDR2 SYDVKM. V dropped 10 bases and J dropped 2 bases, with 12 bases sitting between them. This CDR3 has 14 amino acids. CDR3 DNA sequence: TGTGCCACCGTCCGGGTAACTGGGGCCAACGTCCTGACTTTC. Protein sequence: CATVRVTGANVLTF.

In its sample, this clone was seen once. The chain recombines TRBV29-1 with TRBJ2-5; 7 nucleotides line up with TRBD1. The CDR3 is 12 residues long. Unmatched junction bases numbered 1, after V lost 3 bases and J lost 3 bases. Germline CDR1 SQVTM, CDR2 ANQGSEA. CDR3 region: CSVDGTEETQYF. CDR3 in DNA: TGCAGCGTTGATGGGACAGAAGAGACCCAGTACTTC. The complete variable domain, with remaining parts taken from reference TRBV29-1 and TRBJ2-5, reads SAVISQKPSRDICQRGTSLTIQCQVDSQVTMMFWYRQQPGQSLTLIATANQGSEATYESGFVIDKFPISRPNLTFSTLTVSNMSPEDSSIYLCSVDGTEETQYFGPGTRLLVL.

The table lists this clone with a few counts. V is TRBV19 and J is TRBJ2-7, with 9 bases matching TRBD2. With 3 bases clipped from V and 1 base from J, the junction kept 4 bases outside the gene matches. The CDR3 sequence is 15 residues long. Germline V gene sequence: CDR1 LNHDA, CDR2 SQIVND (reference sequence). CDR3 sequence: CASSIGTSRSYEQYF. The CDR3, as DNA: TGTGCCAGTAGTATCGGGACTAGCCGTTCCTACGAGCAGTACTTC.

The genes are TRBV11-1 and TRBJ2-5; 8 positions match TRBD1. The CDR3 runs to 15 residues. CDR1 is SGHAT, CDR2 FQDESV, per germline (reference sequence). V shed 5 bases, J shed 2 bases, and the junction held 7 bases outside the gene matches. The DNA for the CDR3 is TGTGCCAGCAGCCAGGGGACAGGAGATCAAGAGACCCAGTACTTC. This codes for CASSQGTGDQETQYF. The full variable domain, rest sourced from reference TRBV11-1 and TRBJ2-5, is EAEVAQSPRYKITEKSQAVAFWCDPISGHATLYWYRQILGQGPELLVQFQDESVVDDSQLPKDRFSAERLKGVDSTLKIQPAELGDSAMYLCASSQGTGDQETQYFGPGTRLLVL.

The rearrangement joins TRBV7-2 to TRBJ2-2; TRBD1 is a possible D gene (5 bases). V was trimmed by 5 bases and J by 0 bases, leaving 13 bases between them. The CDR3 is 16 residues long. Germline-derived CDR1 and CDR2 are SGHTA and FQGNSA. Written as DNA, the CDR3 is TGTGCCAGCAGCCTCGTGGGGCTTCCGAACACCGGGGAGCTGTTTTTT. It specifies CASSLVGLPNTGELFF.

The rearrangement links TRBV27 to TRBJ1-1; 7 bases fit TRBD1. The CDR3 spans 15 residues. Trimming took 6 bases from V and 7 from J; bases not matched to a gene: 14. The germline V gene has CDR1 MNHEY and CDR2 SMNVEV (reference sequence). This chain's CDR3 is CASSKRQGPYYEAFF. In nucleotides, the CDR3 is TGTGCCAGCAGCAAACGACAGGGCCCCTACTATGAAGCTTTCTTT.

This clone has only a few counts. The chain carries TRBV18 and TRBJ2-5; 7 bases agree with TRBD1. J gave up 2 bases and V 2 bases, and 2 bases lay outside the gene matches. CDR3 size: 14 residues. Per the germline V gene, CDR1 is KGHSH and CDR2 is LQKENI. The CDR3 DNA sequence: TGTGCCAGCTCACCAGGACAGGTACAAGAGACCCAGTACTTC. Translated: CASSPGQVQETQYF.

CDR3 region: CASSGQGHEQFF. CDR3 nucleotides: TGTGCCAGCAGCGGACAGGGGCATGAGCAGTTCTTC. The chain recombines TRBV9 with TRBJ2-1; 8 bases are a match to TRBD1. Germline-derived CDR1 and CDR2 are SGDLS and YYNGEE. Trimming removed 3 bases from V and 8 bases from J; junction bases left unmatched: 1. The CDR3 totals 12 residues.